Following are 19 T cell receptor beta chains from one sample sequenced in a study of T-cell reconstitution after alpha-beta-depleted transplantation in children. A library of TCRbeta sequences, prepared with unique molecular identifiers, was generated. TCRdb reprocessed the PCR reads with MiXCR, giving one entry per CDR3 protein. The sample holds about 980,000 distinct CDR3 sequences, less than 30% seen once. Here the sequenced sample was PBMCs, mostly from graft donor cells, taken 360 days after TCRalphabeta/CD19-depleted stem cell transplant. These receptors were taken from a boy under two years old who had a stem cell transplant for SCID, so the T cells may come from the graft donor.

V usage is TRBV4-1 and J usage is TRBJ1-6; TRBD1 matches 9 bases. The germline gives CDR1 MGHRA, CDR2 YSYEKL. The CDR3 has 15 residues. V lost 1 base and J lost 7; bases outside the gene matches: 2. CDR3 nucleotides: TGCGCCAGCAGCCAAGGACAGGGGGGGAATTCACCCCTCCACTTT. Encoded protein: CASSQGQGGNSPLHF.

The chain is built from TRBV4-2 and TRBJ1-5; tentatively, D is TRBD1 (5 bases). Trimming cost V 0 bases and J 2 bases, with 14 bases left between them. Germline CDR1 is LGHNA and CDR2 is YNFKEQ. The CDR3 runs 17 residues. Here the CDR3 DNA reads TGTGCCAGCAGCCAAGAAGTTGGGGGATCGCGCAATCAGCCCCAGCATTTT. It encodes CASSQEVGGSRNQPQHF.

The rearrangement joins TRBV5-1 to TRBJ1-1, with 7 bases aligning to TRBD1. Germline V gene lookup returns CDR1 SGHRS and CDR2 YFSETQ. The CDR3 contains 14 residues. Losses at the gene ends were 1 base for V and 5 bases for J; bases not matched to a gene: 5. The CDR3 here is CASSLTGEKTEAFF. CDR3 DNA sequence: TGCGCCAGCAGCTTGACAGGGGAGAAGACTGAAGCTTTCTTT.

This clonotype was seen a few times. The J gene is TRBJ2-3, the V gene TRBV7-9; 9 bases are a match to TRBD2. Trimming cost V 5 bases and J 2 bases; bases outside gene matches: 2. This CDR3 contains 14 residues. Germline V lookup: CDR1 SEHNR, CDR2 FQNEAQ (reference sequence). The CDR3 is CASSGGGATDTQYF. The CDR3 region has the DNA TGTGCCAGCAGCGGCGGGGGGGCCACAGATACGCAGTATTTT.

The CDR3 DNA reads TGTGCCAGCAGCTTAAGTACAGGTCCTCGGTTGAATGAGCAGTTCTTC. Translating it yields CASSLSTGPRLNEQFF. This chain joins TRBV7-6 and TRBJ2-1; a weak D match, TRBD1 (5 bases). In germline, CDR1 is SGHVS, CDR2 FNYEAQ. The CDR3 spans 16 residues. Deletions cut 2 bases from V and 7 bases from J, with 18 bases between.

The J gene is TRBJ2-1, the V gene TRBV6-2 or TRBV6-3; D might be TRBD1 or TRBD2, each matching 5 bases. CDR1 and CDR2 (germline): MNHEY, SVGEGT. The CDR3 contains 13 residues. Trimming stripped 2 bases from V and 9 bases from J, with 11 bases between. Written as DNA, the CDR3 is TGTGCCAGCAGTTACCCGGGACCGCCTGAGCAGTTCTTC. It is translated as CASSYPGPPEQFF.

The rearrangement links TRBV18 to TRBJ2-1; 11 bases are shared with TRBD2. V lost 6 bases to trimming and J lost 2 bases; unmatched junction nucleotides: 6. The CDR3 is made up of 16 amino acids. Per germline, CDR1 KGHSH and CDR2 LQKENI. Written as DNA, the CDR3 is TGTGCCAGCTCCCCCAGACTAGCGGGGCCCTACAATGAGCAGTTCTTC. Translating it yields CASSPRLAGPYNEQFF.

The rearrangement uses TRBV29-1 and TRBJ2-1; no reliable D call. The CDR3 runs to 15 residues. Germline CDR1 reads SQVTM; CDR2 reads ANQGSEA. The ends were cut back, 0 bases at V and 7 bases at J, with 16 bases in the middle. This chain's CDR3 is CSVEDNSKALNEQFF. As DNA, the CDR3 is TGCAGCGTTGAAGACAACAGCAAAGCCTTGAATGAGCAGTTCTTC.

This clonotype was counted a few times. This CDR3 reads CASSQVQFSSYNEQFF. The DNA of the CDR3 is TGCGCCAGCAGCCAAGTACAGTTCAGCTCCTACAATGAGCAGTTCTTC. This sequence joins TRBV4-1 and TRBJ2-1, with D unresolved. The CDR3 contains 16 residues. The V gene's germline CDR1 is MGHRA and CDR2 YSYEKL. Trimming took 1 base from V and 0 from J, leaving 10 bases between them.

This chain joins TRBV5-1 and TRBJ1-1, with a possible D match to TRBD1 (5 bases). The CDR3 extends over 15 amino acids. The ends were cut back, 4 bases at V and 0 bases at J, with 13 bases in the middle. From germline, CDR1 is SGHRS and CDR2 YFSETQ. CDR3 DNA sequence: TGCGCCAGCAGCGGTTGGGACGGCTTGAACACTGAAGCTTTCTTT. Its protein product is CASSGWDGLNTEAFF.

The rearrangement uses TRBV6-5 and TRBJ2-5, with TRBD1 matching over 7 bases. V shed 4 bases and J 1 base; nucleotides not matched to a gene: 6. This CDR3 comprises 15 residues. CDR1 MNHEY and CDR2 SVGAGI come from the germline V gene. CDR3 region: CASSSRGWFQETQYF. CDR3 DNA: TGTGCCAGCAGTTCCAGGGGGTGGTTCCAAGAGACCCAGTACTTC.

This chain connects TRBV10-3 to TRBJ2-1, with 7 bases fitting TRBD2. CDR3 length equals 15 residues. With 5 bases clipped from V and 8 bases from J, the junction kept 12 bases outside the gene matches. Per germline, CDR1 ENHRY and CDR2 SYGVKD. The CDR3 DNA reads TGTGCCATCAGTCAAGCGGGGTCGCTAAACGATGAGCAGTTCTTC. This gives the protein CAISQAGSLNDEQFF.

The chain has TRBV5-1 and TRBJ1-2; tentatively, D is TRBD1 (6 bases). Trimming cost V 0 bases and J 8 bases, with 17 bases left between them. The CDR3 extends over 15 amino acids. Per germline, CDR1 SGHRS and CDR2 YFSETQ. For the CDR3, the DNA is TGCGCCAGCAGCTTGGAAGGCAGGGGAACTAGGGGCTACACCTTC. It specifies CASSLEGRGTRGYTF.

This clonotype was picked up a small number of times. The chain uses TRBV29-1 and TRBJ2-2, with D unclear. V dropped 2 bases and J dropped 3 bases, with 4 bases sitting between them. The CDR3 totals 12 residues. Per the germline V gene, CDR1 is SQVTM and CDR2 is ANQGSEA. In DNA form, the CDR3 reads TGCAGCGTTGAACTTGACACCGGGGAGCTGTTTTTT. Translated: CSVELDTGELFF.

This clonotype occurred a few times. V usage is TRBV27 and J usage is TRBJ2-3, with 10 nucleotides matching TRBD2. Germline CDR1 reads MNHEY; CDR2 reads SMNVEV (reference sequence). The CDR3 contains 18 residues. J was trimmed by 3 bases and V by 0 bases; bases with no gene match: 9. For the CDR3, the DNA is TGTGCCAGCAGTTTATCCCTAGCGGGGGCCCTAGCAACAGATACGCAGTATTTT. The encoded protein is CASSLSLAGALATDTQYF.

In its sample, this clonotype was seen a few times. This rearrangement joins TRBV11-2 to TRBJ2-1; D tentatively fits TRBD1 or TRBD2 (5 bases each). Germline V gene data show CDR1 as SGHAT and CDR2 as FQNNGV. Trimming left V 8 bases short and J 8 bases short, with 10 bases between. The CDR3 has 11 amino acids. The CDR3 DNA reads as TGTGCCAGCCGGGACCTCGATGAGCAGTTCTTC. Its translation: CASRDLDEQFF.

The V and J genes are TRBV4-1 and TRBJ2-3, with TRBD2 matching over 14 bases. Germline CDR1 and CDR2: MGHRA and YSYEKL. With V trimmed by 3 bases and J by 5 bases, 4 bases remained unmatched. This CDR3 has 16 amino acids. The CDR3 loop is CASSHGTSGGGDTQYF. The CDR3 DNA reads TGCGCCAGCAGCCATGGGACTAGCGGGGGCGGAGATACGCAGTATTTT.

This clonotype has more than one count but fewer than ten. The V call is TRBV4-1, the J call TRBJ2-3; TRBD1 agrees at 7 bases. The CDR3 contains 16 residues. Germline lookup yields CDR1 MGHRA and CDR2 YSYEKL. Trimming removed 0 bases from V and 2 bases from J; junction bases left unmatched: 5. CDR3 nucleotide sequence: TGCGCCAGCAGCCAAGATAGGGGGCGGTCCACAGATACGCAGTATTTT. The encoded protein is CASSQDRGRSTDTQYF.

This clonotype showed up just a few times. V and J are TRBV20-1 and TRBJ2-3; D unclear. Germline CDR1 is DFQATT and CDR2 is SNEGSKA (reference sequence). V lost 0 bases and J lost 0, with 10 bases in between. The length of the CDR3 is 15 residues. The CDR3 loop reads CSARDPRWSTDTQYF. In DNA, the CDR3 is TGCAGTGCTAGAGATCCTCGCTGGAGCACAGATACGCAGTATTTT.